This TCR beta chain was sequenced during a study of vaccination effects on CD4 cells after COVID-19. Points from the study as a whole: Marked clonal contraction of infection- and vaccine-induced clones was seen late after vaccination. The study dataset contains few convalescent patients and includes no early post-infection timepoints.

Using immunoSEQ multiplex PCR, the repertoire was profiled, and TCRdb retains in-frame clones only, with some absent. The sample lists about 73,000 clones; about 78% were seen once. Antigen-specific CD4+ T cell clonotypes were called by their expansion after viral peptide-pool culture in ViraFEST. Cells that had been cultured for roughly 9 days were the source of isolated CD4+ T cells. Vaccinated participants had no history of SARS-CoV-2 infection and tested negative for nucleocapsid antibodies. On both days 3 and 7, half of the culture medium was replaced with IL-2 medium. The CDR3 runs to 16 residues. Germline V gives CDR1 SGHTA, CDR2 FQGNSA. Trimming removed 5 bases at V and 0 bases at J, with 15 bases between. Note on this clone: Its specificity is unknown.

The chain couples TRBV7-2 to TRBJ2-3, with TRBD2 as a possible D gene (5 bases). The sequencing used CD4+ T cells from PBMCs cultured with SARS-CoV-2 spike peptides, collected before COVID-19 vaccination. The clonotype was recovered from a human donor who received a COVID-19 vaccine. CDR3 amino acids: CASSQAGQTSTDTQYF. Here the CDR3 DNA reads TGTGCCAGCAGCCAGGCGGGTCAGACTAGCACAGATACGCAGTATTTT.